This T cell receptor beta chain was observed in a study of OX40 agonist ivuxolimab in advanced cancers. In the study overall: A diagnosis of hepatocellular carcinoma, melanoma, renal cell or head and neck cancer was present in dose-escalation patients. With a range of 23 to 79, age averaged about 58 years, and 65% to 90% were male.

The sample holds one count of this clone. Its antigen is not known. Study-wide findings and caveats: Low levels of normalized T-cell clonal expansion also appeared in some nonresponders.

This CDR3 region has 13 residues. Germline V gene sequence: CDR1 SGHRS, CDR2 YFSETQ. V gave up 6 bases and J gave up 9 bases, with 18 bases separating them. TCRdb's table, derived via immunoSEQ multiplex PCR, lists solely in-frame clones and lacks some. The sample includes 55,000 to 65,000 clones, over 75% of them seen just once. Any history of autoimmune disease or systemic immunosuppression disqualified patients. The genes are TRBV5-1 and TRBJ1-1; weak D call: TRBD1 (5 bases). Sequencing used CD4+ or CD8+ T cells sorted from blood, obtained in a trial of the OX40 agonist ivuxolimab. This receptor was obtained from an adult with an advanced solid tumor such as melanoma, head and neck, liver or kidney cancer. CDR3 DNA sequence: TGCGCCAGCAACATCCCCGGGCAGGGCAAAGCTTTCTTT. Protein sequence: CASNIPGQGKAFF.